These 23 T cell receptor beta chains share one sample of origin, sequenced in a study of blood T cell repertoires in COVID-19. Clones were sequenced by immunoSEQ multiplex PCR, and TCRdb holds only the in-frame ones, with some missing. The data contain 51,000 or so clones, over 75% of them seen just once; the ten biggest clones take up approximately 27%. Sequenced input: peripheral blood. These receptors came from an elderly woman with COVID-19, enrolled during active disease.

This rearrangement joins TRBV4-2 to TRBJ1-1; D might be TRBD1 (6 bases). The V gene's germline CDR1 is LGHNA and CDR2 YNFKEQ. The CDR3 sequence is 15 residues long. V was trimmed by 1 base and J by 3 bases, leaving 12 bases between them. CDR3 loop: CASSQGSGGHTEAFF. DNA of the CDR3: TGTGCCAGCAGCCAAGGTTCGGGGGGGCACACTGAAGCTTTCTTT.

The chain uses TRBV30 and TRBJ2-7, with D perhaps matching TRBD2 (6 bases). CDR1 is GTSNPN and CDR2 is SVGIG in the germline V gene (reference sequence). V was trimmed by 4 bases and J by 0 bases, leaving 19 bases between them. The CDR3 sequence is 16 residues long. CDR3 nucleotide sequence: TGTGCCTGGAACCCAACCGGGACTCGCGCCTCCTACGAGCAGTACTTC. Translating it yields CAWNPTGTRASYEQYF.

The V and J genes are TRBV2 and TRBJ2-5; tentatively, D is TRBD1 (6 bases). The CDR3 is made up of 12 amino acids. With 11 bases removed from V and 5 bases from J, the gap between germline ends came to 15 bases. Germline CDR1 is SNHLY and CDR2 is FYNNEI. The CDR3 protein is CAGSRGPETQYF. CDR3 DNA sequence: TGTGCCGGATCCAGGGGTCCGGAGACCCAGTACTTC.

Remarks on this clone: Other DNA sequences of this sample code for an identical CDR3. The gene calls are TRBV6-4 and TRBJ1-1; a weak D match, TRBD1 (6 bases). V lost 3 bases to trimming and J lost 2 bases, with 7 bases between them. The CDR3 loop spans 13 amino acids. CDR1 is MRHNA, CDR2 SNTAGT, per germline. CDR3 nucleotide sequence: TGTGCCAGCAGTGAACAGGGCAACACTGAAGCTTTCTTT. It is translated as CASSEQGNTEAFF.

The CDR3 DNA is TGTGCCAGTTCAATCTCAGGGGGCAATTCACCCCTCCACTTT. Its protein is CASSISGGNSPLHF. V is TRBV7-3 and J is TRBJ1-6; TRBD1 agrees at 8 bases. From germline, CDR1 is SGHTA and CDR2 FQGTGA. After removal of 9 bases from V and 7 bases from J, the junction contained 8 bases not matched to a gene. This CDR3 spans 14 amino acids.

V gene TRBV29-1 combines with J gene TRBJ1-1, with 9 bases aligning to TRBD1. The V gene's germline CDR1 is SQVTM and CDR2 ANQGSEA. After removal of 6 bases from V and 0 bases from J, the junction contained 8 bases not matched to a gene. This CDR3 contains 15 residues. The CDR3 nucleotides read TGCAGCGTCTTAGTGGGGACAGGGATGAACACTGAAGCTTTCTTT. It specifies CSVLVGTGMNTEAFF.

V usage is TRBV4-1 and J usage is TRBJ2-2; no definite D call. The CDR3 sequence is 16 residues long. Germline CDR1 MGHRA, CDR2 YSYEKL. Trimming pared 1 base from V and 0 bases from J, leaving 9 bases between. The CDR3, as DNA: TGCGCCAGCAGCCAAGCGAGTACAGCGAACACCGGGGAGCTGTTTTTT. It codes for CASSQASTANTGELFF.

J is TRBJ2-1 and V is TRBV4-2; 10 bases are shared with TRBD2. Unmatched junction bases numbered 11, after V lost 4 bases and J lost 5 bases. CDR3 length equals 17 residues. Per the germline V gene, CDR1 is LGHNA and CDR2 is YNFKEQ. CDR3 residues: CASSLVAGTSADNEQFF. In DNA, the CDR3 is TGTGCCAGCAGCCTAGTTGCCGGGACTAGCGCCGACAATGAGCAGTTCTTC.

This clone was observed a single time. The chain recombines TRBV9 with TRBJ1-1; D gene uncertain. Trimming shortened V by 4 bases and J by 0 bases, and 10 bases separated the two germline ends. This CDR3 is built from 14 residues. Germline lookup yields CDR1 SGDLS and CDR2 YYNGEE. The DNA for the CDR3 is TGTGCCAGCAGCCCCCCGCCAGTGAACACTGAAGCTTTCTTT. Protein product: CASSPPPVNTEAFF.

For this clone: A junction end diverges from the germline sequence, so it may reflect a read error. The chain uses TRBV27 and TRBJ1-2; 8 nucleotides align to TRBD1. There are 14 residues in the CDR3. Germline loops: CDR1 MNHEY, CDR2 SMNVEV (reference sequence). Here the CDR3 DNA reads TGTGCCAGCAGTCCCGGACAGGGTCGATATGGCTACATCTTC. It encodes CASSPGQGRYGYIF.

This clone was seen once. The genes are TRBV19 and TRBJ1-2; D is undetermined. The CDR3 has 15 residues. The V and J ends lost 9 bases and 4 bases respectively, with 21 bases between them. In germline, CDR1 is LNHDA, CDR2 SQIVND (reference sequence). For the CDR3, the DNA is TGTGCCAGCGAATACGCCGCAGGCTTGGGCTATGGCTACACCTTC. Its translation: CASEYAAGLGYGYTF. Full variable domain (rest looked up from reference TRBV19 and TRBJ1-2): DGGITQSPKYLFRKEGQNVTLSCEQNLNHDAMYWYRQDPGQGLRLIYYSQIVNDFQKGDIAEGYSVSREKKESFPLTVTSAQKNPTAFYLCASEYAAGLGYGYTFGSGTRLTVV.

The gene calls are TRBV3-1 (or the pseudogene TRBV3-2) and TRBJ2-5; D perhaps matches TRBD2 (5 bases). Trimming cost V 3 bases and J 5 bases, with 16 bases left between them. CDR3 length equals 15 residues. The germline V gene has CDR1 LGHDT and CDR2 YNNKEL (reference sequence). The CDR3 DNA sequence: TGTGCCAGCAGCCAGGGAGTGACCCAGTCGGAGACCCAGTACTTC. Its protein product is CASSQGVTQSETQYF.

The chain recombines TRBV2 with TRBJ2-1; D gene uncertain. V lost 4 bases to trimming and J lost 4 bases, with 14 bases between them. This CDR3 is 15 amino acids long. The germline CDR1 and CDR2 sequences are SNHLY and FYNNEI. CDR3 region: CASSGFSYQYNEQFF. In nucleotides, the CDR3 is TGTGCCAGCAGTGGGTTCAGTTACCAATACAATGAGCAGTTCTTC.

This clone occurred a few times. This chain joins TRBV19 and TRBJ1-1; 7 bases are shared with TRBD1. The length of the CDR3 is 17 residues. V lost 1 base to trimming and J lost 0 bases; unmatched junction nucleotides: 8. Germline V lookup: CDR1 LNHDA, CDR2 SQIVND (reference sequence). CDR3 nucleotides: TGTGCCAGTAGTATAGCGACAGGGTGGACTATGAACACTGAAGCTTTCTTT. The encoded protein is CASSIATGWTMNTEAFF.

This chain connects TRBV12-3 or TRBV12-4 to TRBJ1-2, with D possibly TRBD1 on 6 matching bases. The V and J ends lost 6 bases and 2 bases respectively, with 10 bases between them. The CDR3 has 13 amino acids. CDR3 region: CASSPGHNYGYTF. CDR3 in DNA: TGTGCCAGCAGCCCGGGACACAACTATGGCTACACCTTC.

This chain uses TRBV6-6 with TRBJ2-3; 9 bases agree with TRBD1. V trimming: 6 bases; J trimming: 0 bases; junction bases outside the gene matches: 4. This CDR3 is built from 15 residues. Per germline, CDR1 MNHNY and CDR2 SVGAGI (reference sequence). CDR3 nucleotide sequence: TGTGCCAGCAGCAAAGGACAGGGGAGCACAGATACGCAGTATTTT. Encoded protein: CASSKGQGSTDTQYF.

The chain combines TRBV7-9 with TRBJ2-2; the match to TRBD1 covers 7 bases. The CDR3 loop spans 14 amino acids. Losses at the gene ends were 5 bases for V and 3 bases for J; bases not matched to a gene: 3. The V gene's germline CDR1 is SEHNR and CDR2 FQNEAQ (reference sequence). DNA for the CDR3: TGTGCCAGCAGCCAGGGACAGTACACCGGGGAGCTGTTTTTT. This sequence encodes CASSQGQYTGELFF.

The rearrangement joins TRBV5-5 to TRBJ1-4; no definite D call. This CDR3 has 16 residues. V gave up 4 bases and J gave up 0 bases, with 13 bases separating them. Germline loops: CDR1 SGHKS, CDR2 YYEKEE (reference sequence). CDR3 coding DNA: TGTGCCAGCAGCCCAAAAAGCCTTGCAACTAATGAAAAACTGTTTTTT. It translates to CASSPKSLATNEKLFF.

J is TRBJ2-5 and V is TRBV6-2 or TRBV6-3, with 9 bases matching TRBD2. Germline loops: CDR1 MNHEY, CDR2 SVGEGT. The junction had 12 bases not matched to a gene; V was cut back by 2 bases and J by 5 bases. This CDR3 has 17 amino acids. The chain's CDR3 is CASSYGWVAGDDETQYF. The DNA for the CDR3 is TGTGCCAGCAGTTACGGTTGGGTAGCGGGAGATGATGAGACCCAGTACTTC.

In its sample, this clone ranks as medium-sized. CDR3 in DNA: TGCAGCGTTGTCGCGGGGGTCCATAGCACAGATACGCAGTATTTT. Its protein is CSVVAGVHSTDTQYF. The rearrangement uses TRBV29-1 and TRBJ2-3; TRBD2 agrees at 7 bases. This CDR3 has 15 amino acids. The V gene end was trimmed by 4 bases and the J gene end by 0 bases; junction bases not matched to a gene: 7. In germline, CDR1 is SQVTM, CDR2 ANQGSEA.

V usage is TRBV3-1 (or the pseudogene TRBV3-2) and J usage is TRBJ2-7; 13 nucleotides line up with TRBD2. CDR3 length: 13 amino acids. With 1 base clipped from V and 9 bases from J, the junction kept 0 bases outside the gene matches. Germline assignment: CDR1 LGHDT and CDR2 YNNKEL (reference sequence). The CDR3 is CASSQGTSGRQYF. CDR3 coding DNA: TGTGCCAGCAGCCAAGGGACTAGCGGGAGGCAGTACTTC.

The chain links TRBV6-2 or TRBV6-3 to TRBJ1-1, with D perhaps TRBD1 (6 bases). The CDR3 is 14 residues long. V was clipped by 4 bases and J by 1 base, with 10 bases between them. Germline V gives CDR1 MNHEY, CDR2 SVGEGT. The CDR3 protein is CASSSLTGNTEAFF. CDR3 in DNA: TGTGCCAGCAGTTCCTTGACAGGGAACACTGAAGCTTTCTTT.

This clone has more than one count but fewer than ten. Here the CDR3 reads CASSPEAGNEQFF. The CDR3 nucleotides are TGCGCCAGCAGCCCAGAGGCCGGGAATGAGCAGTTCTTC. The chain uses TRBV4-1 and TRBJ2-1, with D unclear. The CDR3 is 13 amino acids. V was pared by 4 bases and J by 7 bases, with 11 bases between. The germline CDR1 and CDR2 sequences are MGHRA and YSYEKL.